The 7 T cell receptor beta chains given below trace back to one sample, sequenced in a study of T cells in Graves' hyperthyroidism and ophthalmopathy. TCR beta CDR3 regions were amplified from RNA. First-round RT-PCR with HTBI primers amplified the TCR CDR3 region. In TCRdb, the multiplex PCR reads were re-called with MiXCR into one record per CDR3 protein. The sample holds more than 550,000 distinct CDR3 sequences; about 19% are singletons and the top ten take around 17%. The sequenced sample consisted of blood. The receptors stem from a woman between 45 and 65 years old with Graves' hyperthyroidism that later progressed to Graves' ophthalmopathy.

In this sample, this clonotype turned up a few times. V gene TRBV24-1 combines with J gene TRBJ2-1; D gene ambiguous. This CDR3 is 14 amino acids long. V was shortened by 6 bases and J by 9 bases, with 17 bases between the two germline ends. Germline V CDR1 and CDR2: KGHDR, SFDVKD. This chain's CDR3 is CATSPSKGSGEQFF. CDR3 sequence (DNA): TGTGCCACCAGTCCTTCTAAGGGTTCTGGTGAGCAGTTCTTC.

This CDR3 is CASSRLANEQFF. CDR3 in DNA: TGCGCCAGCAGCCGTCTTGCCAATGAGCAGTTCTTC. V and J are TRBV5-1 and TRBJ2-1; D is uncertain. V lost 4 bases and J lost 6, with 8 bases in between. The length of the CDR3 is 12 residues. Germline V gene data show CDR1 as SGHRS and CDR2 as YFSETQ. The full variable domain, its missing parts supplied by reference TRBV5-1 and TRBJ2-1, is KAGVTQTPRYLIKTRGQQVTLSCSPISGHRSVSWYQQTPGQGLQFLFEYFSETQRNKGNFPGRFSGRQFSNSRSEMNVSTLELGDSALYLCASSRLANEQFFGPGTRLTVL.

This clonotype has ten or more counts. This chain uses TRBV7-9 with TRBJ1-1; D not certain. This CDR3 is built from 14 residues. The V gene lost 2 bases and the J gene lost 1 base, with 8 bases spanning the gap. The V gene's germline CDR1 is SEHNR and CDR2 FQNEAQ (reference sequence). The CDR3: CASSLFDGNTEAFF. The CDR3 bases are TGTGCCAGCAGCTTATTCGACGGGAACACTGAAGCTTTCTTT. The full variable domain, its missing parts supplied by reference TRBV7-9 and TRBJ1-1, is DTGVSQNPRHKITKRGQNVTFRCDPISEHNRLYWYRQTLGQGPEFLTYFQNEAQLEKSRLLSDRFSAERPKGSFSTLEIQRTEQGDSAMYLCASSLFDGNTEAFFGQGTRLTVV.

A few counts support this clonotype. The V call is TRBV3-1, the J call TRBJ2-7, with D perhaps assigned TRBD1 or TRBD2 (6 bases each). Trimming shortened V by 0 bases and J by 7 bases, and 22 bases separated the two germline ends. Germline CDR1 reads LGHDT; CDR2 reads YNNKEL (reference sequence). There are 17 residues in the CDR3. This CDR3 reads CASSQEVGRTGAGEQYF. As DNA, the CDR3 is TGTGCCAGCAGCCAAGAGGTTGGACGGACGGGGGCGGGAGAGCAGTACTTC.

The table lists this clonotype with a few counts. The genes are TRBV20-1 and TRBJ2-1, with TRBD2 matching 7 bases. The CDR3 consists of 16 residues. Germline lookup yields CDR1 DFQATT and CDR2 SNEGSKA (reference sequence). The ends lost 1 base at V and 6 bases at J; junction bases unmatched: 12. Here the CDR3 reads CSARAPGSGVSNEQFF. As DNA, the CDR3 is TGCAGTGCTAGAGCCCCAGGGAGCGGGGTTAGCAATGAGCAGTTCTTC.

The sample holds a few counts of this clonotype. The V gene is TRBV27, the J gene TRBJ2-5, with 8 bases aligning to TRBD1. CDR1 and CDR2 from the germline V gene are MNHEY and SMNVEV (reference sequence). CDR3 length: 15 residues. Losses at the gene ends were 5 bases for V and 7 bases for J; bases not matched to a gene: 12. The CDR3 spells CASSPGGRVPWTQYF. CDR3 in DNA: TGTGCCAGCAGTCCAGGGGGCAGGGTACCCTGGACCCAGTACTTC.

A few counts support this clonotype. The chain combines TRBV6-1 with TRBJ2-3; D might be TRBD1 (6 bases). Germline V CDR1 and CDR2: MNHNS, SASEGT. With 7 bases removed from V and 5 bases from J, the gap between germline ends came to 10 bases. This CDR3 is 12 amino acids long. The CDR3 coding sequence is TGTGCCAGCAAGTCACAGGGAGATACGCAGTATTTT. Its protein product is CASKSQGDTQYF.